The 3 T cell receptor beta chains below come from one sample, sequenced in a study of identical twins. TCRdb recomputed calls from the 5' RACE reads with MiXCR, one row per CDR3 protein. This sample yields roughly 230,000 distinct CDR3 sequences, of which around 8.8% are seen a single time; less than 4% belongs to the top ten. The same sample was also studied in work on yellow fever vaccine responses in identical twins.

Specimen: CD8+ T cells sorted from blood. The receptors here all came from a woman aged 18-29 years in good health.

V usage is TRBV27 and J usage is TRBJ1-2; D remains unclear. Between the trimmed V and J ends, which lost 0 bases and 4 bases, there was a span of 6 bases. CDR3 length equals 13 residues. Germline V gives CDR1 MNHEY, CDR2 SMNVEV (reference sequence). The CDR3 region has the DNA TGTGCCAGCAGTTTATCTGAGAGCTATGGCTACACCTTC. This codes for CASSLSESYGYTF.

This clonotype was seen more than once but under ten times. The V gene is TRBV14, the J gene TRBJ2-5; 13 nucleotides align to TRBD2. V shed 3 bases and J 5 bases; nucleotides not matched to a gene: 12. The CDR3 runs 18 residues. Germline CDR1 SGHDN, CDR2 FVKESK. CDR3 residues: CASSQGLAGHSILETQYF. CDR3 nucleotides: TGTGCCAGCAGCCAGGGACTAGCGGGACATTCTATTTTGGAGACCCAGTACTTC.

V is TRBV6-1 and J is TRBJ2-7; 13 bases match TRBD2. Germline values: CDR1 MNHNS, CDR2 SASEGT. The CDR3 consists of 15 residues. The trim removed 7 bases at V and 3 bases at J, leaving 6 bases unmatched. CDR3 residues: CASILGLAGDYEQYF. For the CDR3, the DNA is TGTGCCAGCATCCTTGGACTAGCGGGAGACTACGAGCAGTACTTC.